This T cell receptor beta chain is from a study of control samples from healthy donors and cancer patients. This clone appeared a single time. This CDR3 has 12 residues. Trimming pared 1 base from V and 9 bases from J, leaving 7 bases between. Germline lookup yields CDR1 KGHSH and CDR2 LQKENI. TCRdb's copy holds only in-frame clones and misses some; the assay was immunoSEQ multiplex PCR. Among tens of thousands of clones, roughly 96% were seen once, and the ten largest hold around 2%. The TCR was taken from a woman in her twenties or thirties in good health. Sequencing used blood. This chain uses TRBV18 with TRBJ2-1; D remains unclear. DNA of the CDR3: TGTGCCAGCTCACCACAGGTGTCTGAGCAGTTCTTC. It specifies CASSPQVSEQFF.